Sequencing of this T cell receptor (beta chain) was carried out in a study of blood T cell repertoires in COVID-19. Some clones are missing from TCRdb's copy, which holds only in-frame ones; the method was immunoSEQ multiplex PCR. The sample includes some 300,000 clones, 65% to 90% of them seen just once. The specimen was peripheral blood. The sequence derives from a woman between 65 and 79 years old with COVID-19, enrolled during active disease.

CDR3 loop: CASSLDGSRNQPQHF. CDR3 nucleotides: TGTGCCAGCAGCTTGGATGGTAGCCGCAATCAGCCCCAGCATTTT. The J gene is TRBJ1-5, the V gene TRBV5-4; D gene ambiguous. The CDR3 totals 15 residues. Germline V gene sequence: CDR1 SGHNT, CDR2 YYREEE (reference sequence). V gave up 0 bases and J gave up 2 bases, with 9 bases separating them. The complete variable domain, with remaining parts taken from reference TRBV5-4 and TRBJ1-5, reads ETGVTQSPTHLIKTRGQQVTLRCSSQSGHNTVSWYQQALGQGPQFIFQYYREEENGRGNFPPRFSGLQFPNYSSELNVNALELDDSALYLCASSLDGSRNQPQHFGDGTRLSIL.